The clone carrying this TCR beta chain was recorded only once. The target antigen is unknown. The CDR3 loop spans 14 amino acids. Trimming stripped 3 bases from V and 6 bases from J, with 17 bases between. The germline V gene encodes CDR1 DFQATT and CDR2 SNEGSKA (reference sequence). The data originate from a study of CD4 T cells in relation to SARS-CoV-2 and coronaviruses. The unexposed donors gave CD4+ T cells in about 2011-2018, prior to COVID-19. The cells were cultured for 9 to 11 days before CD4+ T cells were isolated. The repertoire was sequenced with immunoSEQ multiplex PCR; TCRdb's copy has only in-frame clones and lacks some. The table lists around 23,000 clones, around 67% of them singletons.

The chain couples TRBV20-1 to TRBJ1-1; D uncertain. Material: CD4+ T cells from PBMCs, cultured in vitro. This TCR was recovered from a human donor in good health. CDR3 region: CSASKRIAGSEAFF. The CDR3, as DNA: TGCAGTGCTAGTAAAAGAATCGCTGGGTCTGAAGCTTTCTTT.